This T cell receptor (beta chain) was retrieved from a study of yellow fever vaccine responses in identical twins. MiXCR, applied by TCRdb to the RT-PCR reads, yields one record per CDR3 protein. The table shows 30,000 to 40,000 distinct CDR3 sequences, with 60% occurring only once. Germline V gives CDR1 SGHVS, CDR2 FNYEAQ. Trimming stripped 5 bases from V and 5 bases from J, with 12 bases between. This CDR3 spans 13 amino acids. This TCR derives from a woman aged 18-29 years who received the yellow fever vaccine. This chain connects TRBV7-6 to TRBJ2-5, with D possibly matching TRBD1 (8 bases). The specimen comprised T cells from blood (PBMCs), unsorted or a sorted subset (not recorded which), sampled before or after yellow fever vaccination (not recorded which). As DNA, the CDR3 is TGTGCCAGCAGCCCACAGGGGGGGGAGACCCAGTACTTC. It yields the protein CASSPQGGETQYF.